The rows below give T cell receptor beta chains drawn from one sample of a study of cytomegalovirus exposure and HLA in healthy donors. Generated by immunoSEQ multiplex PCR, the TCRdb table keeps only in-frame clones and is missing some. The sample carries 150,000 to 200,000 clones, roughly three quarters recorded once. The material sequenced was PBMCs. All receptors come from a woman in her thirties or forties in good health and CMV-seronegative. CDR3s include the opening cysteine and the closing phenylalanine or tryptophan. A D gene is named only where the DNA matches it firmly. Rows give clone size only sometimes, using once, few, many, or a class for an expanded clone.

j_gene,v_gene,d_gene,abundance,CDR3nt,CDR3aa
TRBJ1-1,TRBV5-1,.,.,TGCGCCAGCAGCTTGCAGGCCGGCTTGAACACTGAAGCTTTCTTT,CASSLQAGLNTEAFF
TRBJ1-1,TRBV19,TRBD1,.,TGTGCCAGTAGTAAGGGGGCACGTGGAATTGGCACTGAAGCTTTCTTT,CASSKGARGIGTEAFF
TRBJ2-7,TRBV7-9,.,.,TGTGCCAGCAGCTTACTGGACACCTTGGGGGAGCAGTACTTC,CASSLLDTLGEQYF
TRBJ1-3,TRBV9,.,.,TGTGCCAGCAGCGGGCCCATACAGGCTGGAAACACCATATATTTT,CASSGPIQAGNTIYF
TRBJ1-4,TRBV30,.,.,TGTGCCTGGAGTAAAGGGGCGCAGGGTGAAAAACTGTTTTTT,CAWSKGAQGEKLFF
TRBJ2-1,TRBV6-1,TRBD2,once,TGTGCCAGCAGTGCCCGCAAGCGGGAGGTAAAAGAGCAGTTCTTC,CASSARKREVKEQFF
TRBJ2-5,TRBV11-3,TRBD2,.,TGTGCCAGCAGCCCAGGACTAGCGGGGGGAGAAGAGACCCAGTACTTC,CASSPGLAGGEETQYF
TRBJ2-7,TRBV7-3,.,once,TGTGCCAGCAGCTTAAACCCGCCAGGGGGGTCAGCCGGCGAGCAGTACTTC,CASSLNPPGGSAGEQYF
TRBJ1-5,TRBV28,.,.,TGTGCCAGCAGTACAGGGAGGCCCCAGCATTTT,CASSTGRPQHF
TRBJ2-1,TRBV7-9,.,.,TGTGCCAGCAGCGTTTCAACAGGGTTTAACTACAATGAGCAGTTCTTC,CASSVSTGFNYNEQFF
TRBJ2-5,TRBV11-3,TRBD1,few,TGTGCCAGCAGCCCTCGGACAGGGAAAGGCCAAGAGACCCAGTACTTC,CASSPRTGKGQETQYF
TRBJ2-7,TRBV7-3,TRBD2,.,TGTGCCAGCAGCTACCGCGGAGGACTAGCGGGAGTCCCCTACGAGCAGTACTTC,CASSYRGGLAGVPYEQYF
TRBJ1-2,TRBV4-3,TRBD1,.,TGCGCCAGCAGCCAAGAAACAGGGGAGTTAAATGGCTACACCTTC,CASSQETGELNGYTF
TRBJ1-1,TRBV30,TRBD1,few,TGTGCCTGGTACAGGGGACCTTTTGAAGCTTTCTTT,CAWYRGPFEAFF
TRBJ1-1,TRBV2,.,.,TGTGCCACACAGAAAGGAACTGAAGCTTTCTTT,CATQKGTEAFF
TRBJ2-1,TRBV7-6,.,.,TGTGCCAGCAGCTTAGCTGTAGCCGACAGGCAGGTTGAGCAGTTCTTC,CASSLAVADRQVEQFF
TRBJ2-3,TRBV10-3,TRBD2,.,TGTGCCATCAGTGGCTGGACTAGCGGGGGGACCACAGATACGCAGTATTTT,CAISGWTSGGTTDTQYF
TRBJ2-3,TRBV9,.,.,TGTGCCAGCAGCGCGGGGGAGTATACGCAGTATTTT,CASSAGEYTQYF
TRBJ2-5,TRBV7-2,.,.,TGTGCCAGCAGCTTACAAGCAGGAGAGACCCAGTACTTC,CASSLQAGETQYF
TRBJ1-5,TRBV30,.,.,TGTGCCTGGAGTGTACCCCCCCAAGACATTTATCATAGCAATCAGCCCCAGCATTTT,CAWSVPPQDIYHSNQPQHF
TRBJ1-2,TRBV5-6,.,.,TGTGCCAGCAGCTTGGAACAGGTTAACTATGGCTACACCTTC,CASSLEQVNYGYTF
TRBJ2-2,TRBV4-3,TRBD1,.,TGCGCCAGCAGCCCCTACGACAGGGGTGAGGGGGAGCTGTTTTTT,CASSPYDRGEGELFF
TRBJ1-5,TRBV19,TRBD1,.,TGTGCCAGTAGTTCGGGACAGTCTCTGCCCCAGCATTTT,CASSSGQSLPQHF
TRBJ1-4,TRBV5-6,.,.,TGTGCCAGCAGCTTGGCTTGGGCGCGCGGGGTTAATAATGAAAAACTGTTTTTT,CASSLAWARGVNNEKLFF
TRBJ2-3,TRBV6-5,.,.,TGTGCCAGCAGCCCAACAGGGTTCCCAGATACGCAGTATTTT,CASSPTGFPDTQYF
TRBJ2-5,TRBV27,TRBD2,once,TGTGCCAGCAGTCAAGGACTAGCGAGGGAGACCCAGTACTTC,CASSQGLARETQYF
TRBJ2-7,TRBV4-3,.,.,TGCGCCAGCAGCCAAGATCTAGGTCAGCCCTACGAGCAGTACTTC,CASSQDLGQPYEQYF
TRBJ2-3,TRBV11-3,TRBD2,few,TGTGCCAGCAGCCCACCTGGGCGGGGGGCAGATACGCAGTATTTT,CASSPPGRGADTQYF
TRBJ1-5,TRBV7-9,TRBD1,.,TGTGCCAGCAGCCGGACAGGGTATCAGCCCCAGCATTTT,CASSRTGYQPQHF
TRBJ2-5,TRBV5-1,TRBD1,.,TGCGCCAGCAGCTCCGGGACAGGGAATGCGGAGACCCAGTACTTC,CASSSGTGNAETQYF
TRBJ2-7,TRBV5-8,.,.,TGTGCCAGCAGCTTGGCGGGCGGCGGCAGGGGGGACTACGAGCAGTACTTC,CASSLAGGGRGDYEQYF
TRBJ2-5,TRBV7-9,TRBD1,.,TGTGCCAGCAGCTTAACAGGGGGCGGAGAGACCCAGTACTTC,CASSLTGGGETQYF
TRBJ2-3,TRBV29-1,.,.,TGCAGCGTGGGACATAGCACAGATACGCAGTATTTT,CSVGHSTDTQYF
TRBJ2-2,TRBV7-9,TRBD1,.,TGTGCCCTCGGACAGGGGCTAAACACCGGGGAGCTGTTTTTT,CALGQGLNTGELFF
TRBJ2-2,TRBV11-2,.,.,TGTGCCAGCAGCTTACTCGGGGAGGGGGAAAGGGAGCTGTTTTTT,CASSLLGEGERELFF
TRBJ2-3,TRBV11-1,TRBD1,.,TGTGCCAGCAGCTTAGATACAGGGGGAGATACGCAGTATTTT,CASSLDTGGDTQYF
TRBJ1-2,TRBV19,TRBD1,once,TGTGCCAGTAGTATCGCTCACAGGGGGGACTATGGCTACACCTTC,CASSIAHRGDYGYTF
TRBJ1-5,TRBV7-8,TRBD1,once,TGTGCCAGCAGCATGTCCGGGACAGGGGTTCGTAATCAGCCCCAGCATTTT,CASSMSGTGVRNQPQHF
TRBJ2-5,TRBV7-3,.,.,TGTGCCAGCAGCTTTTATAGTCGGGAGACCCAGTACTTC,CASSFYSRETQYF
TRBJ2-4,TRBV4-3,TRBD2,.,TGCGCCAGCAGCCAAGGGATTAGCGGGGGTTCGTGGGGGAACAGTCAGTACTTC,CASSQGISGGSWGNSQYF
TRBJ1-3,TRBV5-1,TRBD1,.,TGCGCCAGCAGCTTGGGGACAGGGGGTGGAAACACCATATATTTT,CASSLGTGGGNTIYF
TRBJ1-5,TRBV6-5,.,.,TGTGCCAGCAGTTACTCGCATTCGGGTCAGCCCCAGCATTTT,CASSYSHSGQPQHF
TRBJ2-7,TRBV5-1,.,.,TGCGCCAGCAGCTTAAACAGGGCCTACGAGCAGTACTTC,CASSLNRAYEQYF
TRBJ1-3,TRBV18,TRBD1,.,TGTGCCAGCTCGGCGGGACAGGGGGCTGGAAACACCATATATTTT,CASSAGQGAGNTIYF
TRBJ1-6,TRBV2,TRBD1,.,TGTGCCAGCAGTGGAGGGACAGCTAATTCACCCCTCCACTTT,CASSGGTANSPLHF
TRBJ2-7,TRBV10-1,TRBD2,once,TGCGCCAGCAGTGTTAGCGGGGGACCTACGAAGCAGTACTTC,CASSVSGGPTKQYF
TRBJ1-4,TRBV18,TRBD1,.,TGTGCCAGCTCAAACAACAGGGGGCCGGTGGGTGAAAAACTGTTTTTT,CASSNNRGPVGEKLFF
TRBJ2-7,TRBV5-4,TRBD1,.,TGTGCCAGCAGCTGGAGACAGGGAACCTACGAGCAGTACTTC,CASSWRQGTYEQYF
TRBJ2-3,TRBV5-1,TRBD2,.,TGCGCCAGCAGCATCGGACTAGCGTCGATGGGGACAGATACGCAGTATTTT,CASSIGLASMGTDTQYF
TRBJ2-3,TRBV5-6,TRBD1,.,TGTGCCAGCAGCCGTACGGCAAGGGGGCAATTAGATACGCAGTATTTT,CASSRTARGQLDTQYF
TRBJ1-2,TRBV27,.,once,TGTGCCAGCAGTTTACAGGGAGGCAGCATGTCGTTCTATGGCTACACCTTC,CASSLQGGSMSFYGYTF
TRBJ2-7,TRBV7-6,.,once,TGTGCCAGCAGCCCCCCGGAGGGAGACTACGAGCAGTACTTC,CASSPPEGDYEQYF
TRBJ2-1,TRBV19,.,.,TGTGCCAGTAGTATTGGTGCAGGGGCTAATGAGCAGTTCTTC,CASSIGAGANEQFF
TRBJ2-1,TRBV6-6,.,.,TGTGCCAGCTCGCCCGGGACTGCATACAATGAGCAGTTCTTC,CASSPGTAYNEQFF
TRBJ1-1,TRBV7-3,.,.,TGTGCCAGCAGCTTAGCCCCCTCGGGGAACACTGAAGCTTTCTTT,CASSLAPSGNTEAFF